This T cell receptor (beta chain) was recovered during a study of shared clonotypes between healthy human individuals. Findings and limits, study-wide: The four-donor shared clonotypes exceeded non-shared clonotypes in generation probability, with non-shared ones scoring lower. Relative to memory subsets, naive subsets generally showed larger estimated richness. It was observed that roughly 5.1% of naive CD4 clonotypes were shared across several donors.

TCRdb's copy holds only in-frame clones and misses some; the assay was immunoSEQ multiplex PCR. The table records under 1,100,000 clones, 70% to 80% of them present only once. This clone was recorded many times. The target antigen is unknown. Researchers partitioned CD4+ cells into CD45RA+ naive and CD45RA-negative memory subsets. Trimming took 5 bases from V and 1 from J, leaving 11 bases between them. The CDR3 covers 14 residues. Germline CDR1 is LNHDA and CDR2 is SQIVND (reference sequence). The chain couples TRBV19 to TRBJ2-5; D unclear. The sample comprised memory CD4+ T cells from PBMCs. Noted subset: CD45RA-negative fraction. This TCR was recovered from a man aged 18 to 35 in good health. Some clones in this sample may be carry-over from other donors' samples. CDR3 DNA: TGTGCCAGTAGTGGAGAGACACCCCAAGAGACCCAGTACTTC. Translated: CASSGETPQETQYF.